This record looks at one TCR beta chain sequence and its context. The CDR3 end is not reached by the read, which stops 3 residues before it; the germline J gene fills it in. Germline V gene lookup returns CDR1 LNHDA and CDR2 SQIVND (reference sequence). V was clipped by 4 bases and J by 0 bases; unmatched bases: 3. This CDR3 region has 15 residues. This record comes from a study of T cells in women clearing cervical HPV infection. Study summary: Controls gave blood once infection was undetectable; cases at lesion identification.

Data came from immunoSEQ multiplex PCR; TCRdb stores just in-frame clones and leaves some out. Its table records 25,000 to 35,000 clones. The sample taken for sequencing was blood buffy coat. The chain combines TRBV19 with TRBJ2-3; 8 bases agree with TRBD2. This TCR was sampled from a woman aged 18 to 75 with a cervical HPV16 infection that either progressed to CIN3+ or cleared (not recorded which). CDR3 bases read: TGTGCCAGTAGTAAGCCGGGGGGGAGCACAGATACG. Its translation: CASSKPGGSTDT. From start to end, the CDR3 is CASSKPGGSTDTQYF.